A single sample gave rise to the 18 T cell receptor beta chains below, sequenced in a study of tumor-infiltrating lymphocytes in localized non-small cell lung cancer. Using immunoSEQ multiplex PCR, the repertoire was profiled, and TCRdb retains in-frame clones only, with some absent. The top ten clones hold just under 5% of a sample with around 16,000 clones, over 70% of them seen once. Sequencing was done on a sample of lung tumor tissue. The receptors shown here come from a human donor with non-small cell lung cancer.

This clone was seen only once. The genes are TRBV7-6 and TRBJ2-7, with D perhaps TRBD2 (6 bases). The germline gives CDR1 SGHVS, CDR2 FNYEAQ. V was cut by 5 bases and J by 6 bases, with 17 bases left in between. The CDR3 sequence is 14 residues long. DNA of the CDR3: TGTGCCAGCAGCCCCCAGGAGGGTAGTAGCGAGCAGTACTTC. Protein sequence: CASSPQEGSSEQYF.

The rearrangement links TRBV7-9 to TRBJ1-5; 9 nucleotides align to TRBD1. Trimming took 5 bases from V and 7 from J; bases not matched to a gene: 9. Germline CDR1 reads SEHNR; CDR2 reads FQNEAQ (reference sequence). This CDR3 is built from 15 residues. The CDR3 coding sequence is TGTGCCAGCAGCGACACAGGGGGCGGTGGGCAGCCCCAGCATTTT. This codes for CASSDTGGGGQPQHF.

The J gene is TRBJ2-1, the V gene TRBV30, with 7 bases aligning to TRBD1. The length of the CDR3 is 16 residues. V dropped 3 bases and J dropped 2; count of bases not matched to a gene: 10. Germline V gene lookup returns CDR1 GTSNPN and CDR2 SVGIG (reference sequence). For the CDR3, the DNA is TGTGCCTGGAGAATTGACCGGGACAGCCCCTACAATGAGCAGTTCTTC. Protein: CAWRIDRDSPYNEQFF.

The rearrangement uses TRBV29-1 and TRBJ2-5; D unclear. Trimming took 7 bases from V and 2 from J, leaving 17 bases between them. Germline values: CDR1 SQVTM, CDR2 ANQGSEA. The CDR3 contains 14 residues. CDR3 DNA sequence: TGCAGCGCGACTGTGCAACAGAGGCAAGAGACCCAGTACTTC. The encoded protein is CSATVQQRQETQYF.

This clone showed up just a few times. The rearrangement links TRBV11-1 to TRBJ2-1, with TRBD2 matching 14 bases. Germline CDR1 is SGHAT and CDR2 is FQDESV (reference sequence). Unmatched junction bases numbered 3, after V lost 5 bases and J lost 0 bases. The CDR3 has 17 residues. The CDR3 nucleotides read TGTGCCAGCAGCCGGGGACTAGCGGGAGACTCCTACAATGAGCAGTTCTTC. This codes for CASSRGLAGDSYNEQFF.

The chain links TRBV27 to TRBJ2-7; 10 nucleotides match TRBD2. Per the germline V gene, CDR1 is MNHEY and CDR2 is SMNVEV (reference sequence). The V segment lost 1 base and the J segment 5 bases; nucleotides outside the gene matches: 11. This CDR3 has 17 amino acids. The CDR3 sequence: CASSLWGSGGARNEQYF. The CDR3 coding sequence is TGTGCCAGCAGTTTATGGGGGAGCGGGGGGGCCCGGAACGAGCAGTACTTC.

The chain recombines TRBV27 with TRBJ2-1, with 13 bases that match TRBD2. The CDR3 has 15 residues. Germline lookup yields CDR1 MNHEY and CDR2 SMNVEV (reference sequence). V was clipped by 8 bases and J by 7 bases; unmatched bases: 8. The CDR3 DNA reads as TGTGCCAGCTCTCAGACTAGCGGGGGGTGGAATGAGCAGTTCTTC. Translating gives CASSQTSGGWNEQFF.

V gene TRBV28 combines with J gene TRBJ2-7; the D call may be TRBD1 or TRBD2 (5 bases each). CDR1 and CDR2 (germline): MDHEN, SYDVKM. V was trimmed by 4 bases and J by 7 bases, leaving 17 bases between them. The CDR3 contains 14 residues. The CDR3 bases are TGTGCCAGCAGTTCTACAAGACAGCCGGGGGAGCAGTACTTC. The encoded protein is CASSSTRQPGEQYF.

The rearrangement links TRBV10-3 to TRBJ2-2; 8 bases fit TRBD1. V was clipped by 6 bases and J by 1 base; unmatched bases: 7. The CDR3 runs to 16 residues. Looked up from germline, CDR1 is ENHRY and CDR2 is SYGVKD. The CDR3 bases are TGTGCCATCAGGGGGACAGGCTCGGAGAACACCGGGGAGCTGTTTTTT. Translated: CAIRGTGSENTGELFF.

J is TRBJ1-5 and V is TRBV5-6; no firm D call. Trimming took off 1 base at V and 0 bases at J, with 14 bases between the two ends. There are 17 residues in the CDR3. Germline V gene sequence: CDR1 SGHDT, CDR2 YYEEEE. The CDR3 loop reads CASSLTARSYSNQPQHF. In DNA form, the CDR3 reads TGTGCCAGCAGCTTGACAGCCCGATCGTATAGCAATCAGCCCCAGCATTTT.

The chain employs TRBV7-6 and TRBJ2-7; 9 nucleotides align to TRBD1. Germline-derived CDR1 and CDR2 are SGHVS and FNYEAQ. CDR3 size: 14 residues. With 3 bases clipped from V and 2 bases from J, the junction kept 2 bases outside the gene matches. CDR3 nucleotides: TGTGCCAGCAGCTTGGACAGGGGTCCCTACGAGCAGTACTTC. This translates into CASSLDRGPYEQYF.

V is TRBV11-2 and J is TRBJ2-1, with no clear D. Germline values: CDR1 SGHAT, CDR2 FQNNGV. V was shortened by 2 bases and J by 4 bases, with 18 bases between the two germline ends. CDR3 length equals 17 residues. The CDR3 loop is CASSLTPPGPAYNEQFF. CDR3 DNA: TGTGCCAGCAGCTTAACCCCACCGGGCCCCGCTTACAATGAGCAGTTCTTC.

This clone was detected only a few times. The chain couples TRBV27 to TRBJ2-7, with D possibly being TRBD2 (6 bases). Trimming took 0 bases from V and 6 from J, leaving 12 bases between them. This CDR3 region has 14 residues. Per the germline V gene, CDR1 is MNHEY and CDR2 is SMNVEV (reference sequence). Here the CDR3 reads CASSLSGTGGEQYF. DNA for the CDR3: TGTGCCAGCAGTTTATCAGGGACTGGGGGCGAGCAGTACTTC.

The genes are TRBV18 and TRBJ2-2; no definite D call. Looked up from germline, CDR1 is KGHSH and CDR2 is LQKENI. With 5 bases removed from V and 0 bases from J, the gap between germline ends came to 13 bases. This CDR3 region has 16 residues. CDR3 in amino acids: CASSAGRLANTGELFF. CDR3 in DNA: TGTGCCAGCTCAGCCGGAAGACTTGCGAACACCGGGGAGCTGTTTTTT.

The chain joins TRBV9 to TRBJ2-7; 11 nucleotides agree with TRBD2. Germline CDR1 and CDR2: SGDLS and YYNGEE. The CDR3 totals 15 residues. V gave up 4 bases and J gave up 12 bases; unmatched junction bases: 15. The CDR3 reads CASSPARLAGGEVYF. The CDR3 DNA follows: TGTGCCAGCAGCCCGGCGCGGCTAGCGGGAGGTGAGGTGTACTTC. Full variable domain (outside the CDR3, taken from reference TRBV9 and TRBJ2-7): DSGVTQTPKHLITATGQRVTLRCSPRSGDLSVYWYQQSLDQGLQFLIQYYNGEERAKGNILERFSAQQFPDLHSELNLSSLELGDSALYFCASSPARLAGGEVYFGPGTRLTVT.

The chain has TRBV5-1 and TRBJ1-4; 9 bases are a match to TRBD1. Losses at the gene ends were 2 bases for V and 4 bases for J; bases not matched to a gene: 6. The CDR3 is 16 amino acids. Germline loops: CDR1 SGHRS, CDR2 YFSETQ. CDR3 loop: CASSFQGTGLNEKLFF. DNA for the CDR3: TGCGCCAGCAGCTTCCAAGGGACAGGGCTTAATGAAAAACTGTTTTTT.

The chain links TRBV7-8 to TRBJ2-5, with 11 bases aligning to TRBD2. Germline V gives CDR1 SGHVS, CDR2 FQNEAQ. CDR3 size: 16 residues. V gave up 2 bases and J gave up 4 bases; unmatched junction bases: 6. CDR3 residues: CASSLSTSGRGETQYF. CDR3 nucleotide sequence: TGTGCCAGCAGCTTAAGTACTAGCGGGAGAGGAGAGACCCAGTACTTC.

The chain recombines TRBV6-5 with TRBJ1-5; D uncertain. Germline V gene lookup returns CDR1 MNHEY and CDR2 SVGAGI. V lost 0 bases and J 7 bases, leaving 7 bases between the germline ends. This CDR3 has 13 amino acids. The CDR3 spells CASSYSREQPQHF. CDR3 nucleotides: TGTGCCAGCAGTTACTCGAGAGAACAGCCCCAGCATTTT.